The clone carrying this T cell receptor beta chain was counted between two and nine times. Its antigen is not known. Germline CDR1 SGHTA, CDR2 FQGNSA. With 4 bases removed from V and 8 bases from J, the gap between germline ends came to 17 bases. The CDR3 is made up of 14 amino acids. Produced via immunoSEQ multiplex PCR; TCRdb's table is partial and in-frame only. The table includes about 20,000 clones, 74% detected once. A marrow graft followed busulfan-fludarabine conditioning, with cyclophosphamide on days +3 and +4. This entry comes from a study of T cells after posttransplantation cyclophosphamide. Broader study findings: Skin or GI-infiltrating T cells shared few TRB sequences with blood. Later blood repertoires were often dominated by clones from the donor CD8+ memory compartment. After PTCy, TRB diversity resembled that of CNI/methotrexate controls.

This chain links TRBV7-2 with TRBJ1-2, with a tentative D call TRBD1 (6 bases). The sequence was obtained from a young adult male patient who received an allogeneic stem cell transplant from a related donor, was CMV-positive, and had acute GVHD only. Some of the T cells might come from the graft donor. This material consisted of PBMCs, taken after an allogeneic stem cell transplant with post-transplant cyclophosphamide. The CDR3 spells CASSYAQGRGGYTF. CDR3 nucleotide sequence: TGTGCCAGCAGCTATGCCCAGGGGCGGGGGGGCTACACCTTC.